What follows are 26 T cell receptor beta chains derived from one specimen sequenced in a study of T cells in Graves' hyperthyroidism and ophthalmopathy. From RNA transcripts, TCR beta CDR3 regions were amplified. TCR CDR3 underwent first-round RT-PCR with the HTBI primer set. TCRdb itself ran the multiplex PCR reads through MiXCR, one entry per CDR3 protein. The data show some 460,000 distinct CDR3 sequences, about 15% seen once. The material sequenced was blood. All receptors come from a woman between 18 and 29 years old with Graves' hyperthyroidism.

This clonotype was found many times. V is TRBV12-3 or TRBV12-4 and J is TRBJ2-1, with 7 bases that match TRBD1. Trimming removed 4 bases from V and 3 bases from J; junction bases left unmatched: 6. There are 15 residues in the CDR3. CDR3 sequence: CASSSDREGYNEQFF. The CDR3 coding sequence is TGTGCCAGCAGTTCAGACAGGGAAGGCTACAATGAGCAGTTCTTC.

In regard to this clonotype: With a much larger clone just one base away, this may be a read error. V is TRBV28 and J is TRBJ1-3; D is perhaps TRBD1 (6 bases). This CDR3 spans 15 amino acids. The germline gives CDR1 MDHEN, CDR2 SYDVKM. CDR3 amino acids: CASTEGGVLGSTIYF. The CDR3 bases are TGTGCCAGCACCGAGGGGGGGGTGCTAGGAAGCACCATATATTTT.

The V call is TRBV10-3, the J call TRBJ1-2, with 7 bases lining up with TRBD1. The CDR3 consists of 17 residues. The junction had 7 bases not matched to a gene; V was cut back by 0 bases and J by 0 bases. The germline gives CDR1 ENHRY, CDR2 SYGVKD. The CDR3 nucleotides are TGTGCCATCAGTGAGTCGAGGTCAGGACAGGCTAACTATGGCTACACCTTC. Amino acids: CAISESRSGQANYGYTF.

The chain links TRBV20-1 to TRBJ1-6; possible D gene TRBD1, 6 bases. Germline values: CDR1 DFQATT, CDR2 SNEGSKA (reference sequence). Trimming took 4 bases from V and 7 from J, leaving 11 bases between them. This CDR3 spans 13 amino acids. As DNA, the CDR3 is TGCAGTGCTAAAGATAGGGGGAATTCACCCCTCCACTTT. Amino acid sequence: CSAKDRGNSPLHF.

Concerning this clonotype: This may be a read error, as it is one base from a much larger clone. The chain is built from TRBV5-1 and TRBJ1-4; D is perhaps TRBD1 (5 bases). Per germline, CDR1 SGHRS and CDR2 YFSETQ. The CDR3 consists of 14 residues. CDR3 protein: CVSSFRGTDEKLFF. CDR3 bases: TGCGTCAGCAGCTTCCGTGGGACGGATGAAAAACTGTTTTTT. Together with reference TRBV5-1 and TRBJ1-4, the CDR3 gives the full variable domain: KAGVTQTPRYLIKTRGQQVTLSCSPISGHRSVSWYQQTPGQGLQFLFEYFSETQRNKGNFPGRFSGRQFSNSRSEMNVSTLELGDSALYLCVSSFRGTDEKLFFGSGTQLSVL.

This clonotype was counted many times. The chain is built from TRBV19 and TRBJ2-7; D unresolved. Trimming cost V 5 bases and J 0 bases, with 8 bases left between them. The CDR3 extends over 13 amino acids. The germline V gene encodes CDR1 LNHDA and CDR2 SQIVND (reference sequence). CDR3 sequence reads: CASSSDLSYEQYF. The CDR3, as DNA: TGTGCCAGTAGTTCCGACCTCTCCTACGAGCAGTACTTC.

Of note for this clonotype: Just one base apart from a much larger clone, this may be a read error. The V call is TRBV19, the J call TRBJ2-1, with D possibly matching TRBD1 (6 bases). The tail of the sequence fits TRBJ2-7 better, so the J call may be wrong. The CDR3 runs 15 residues. Germline V gives CDR1 LNHDA, CDR2 SQIVND (reference sequence). CDR3 residues: CASSPLTGYYNEQYF. CDR3 nucleotides: TGTGCCAGTTCCCCCCTCACAGGGTACTACAATGAGCAGTACTTC.

This clonotype was observed many times. The V gene is TRBV30, the J gene TRBJ1-5; the match to TRBD1 covers 7 bases. Trimming removed 6 bases from V and 7 bases from J; junction bases left unmatched: 9. The CDR3 spans 13 residues. The germline V gene encodes CDR1 GTSNPN and CDR2 SVGIG (reference sequence). CDR3 amino acids: CACQAGGWQPQHF. CDR3 sequence (DNA): TGTGCCTGCCAGGCAGGGGGGTGGCAGCCCCAGCATTTT.

This clonotype was seen a handful of times. This chain uses TRBV29-1 with TRBJ2-5; possible D gene TRBD2, 6 bases. Trimming stripped 2 bases from V and 2 bases from J, with 12 bases between. From germline, CDR1 is SQVTM and CDR2 ANQGSEA. This CDR3 has 14 amino acids. This CDR3 is CSVEFWGEQETQYF. DNA of the CDR3: TGCAGCGTTGAATTCTGGGGGGAGCAAGAGACCCAGTACTTC. Drawing the rest from reference TRBV29-1 and TRBJ2-5, the complete variable domain is SAVISQKPSRDICQRGTSLTIQCQVDSQVTMMFWYRQQPGQSLTLIATANQGSEATYESGFVIDKFPISRPNLTFSTLTVSNMSPEDSSIYLCSVEFWGEQETQYFGPGTRLLVL.

This clonotype was counted at least ten times. The chain recombines TRBV12-3 or TRBV12-4 with TRBJ2-7; D may be TRBD2 (5 bases). Trimming left V 5 bases short and J 6 bases short, with 14 bases between. This CDR3 comprises 13 residues. The CDR3 region has the DNA TGTGCCAGCAGTCGGGTCCGAGAGGGCGAGCAGTACTTC. Amino acid sequence: CASSRVREGEQYF.

This clonotype was recorded a few times. The chain is built from TRBV5-1 and TRBJ2-1; 10 bases are a match to TRBD1. CDR1 is SGHRS, CDR2 YFSETQ, per germline. There are 17 residues in the CDR3. Trimming cost V 9 bases and J 8 bases; bases outside gene matches: 20. The CDR3 DNA reads TGCGCCACCACGGGATTCTCCGGGACAGGGGTCGAAGATGAGCAGTTCTTC. Its protein product is CATTGFSGTGVEDEQFF.

This clonotype was counted ten times or more. This chain joins TRBV5-1 and TRBJ2-7; 11 nucleotides line up with TRBD2. The junction had 2 bases not matched to a gene; V was cut back by 6 bases and J by 0 bases. There are 14 residues in the CDR3. Germline CDR1 and CDR2: SGHRS and YFSETQ. CDR3 sequence (DNA): TGCGCCAGCAAGACTAGCGGGGACTCCTACGAGCAGTACTTC. Its protein product is CASKTSGDSYEQYF.

This clonotype was picked up many times. This sequence joins TRBV30 and TRBJ1-3; D is perhaps TRBD1 (6 bases). V was shortened by 4 bases and J by 1 base, with 14 bases between the two germline ends. The CDR3 consists of 15 residues. Per germline, CDR1 GTSNPN and CDR2 SVGIG (reference sequence). CDR3 nucleotides: TGTGCCTGGAACGGACAGCCCTTATCTGGAAACACCATATATTTT. Translation gives CAWNGQPLSGNTIYF. Full variable domain (missing parts from reference TRBV30 and TRBJ1-3): SQTIHQWPATLVQPVGSPLSLECTVEGTSNPNLYWYRQAAGRGLQLLFYSVGIGQISSEVPQNLSASRPQDRQFILSSKKLLLSDSGFYLCAWNGQPLSGNTIYFGEGSWLTVV.

V usage is TRBV19 and J usage is TRBJ2-7; D might be TRBD1 (5 bases). The V end was cut by 9 bases, the J end by 0 bases, with 18 bases between. CDR1 LNHDA and CDR2 SQIVND come from the germline V gene (reference sequence). CDR3 length equals 15 residues. As DNA, the CDR3 is TGTGCCAGCTCCCCCGAGACAGCCCTCTCCTACGAGCAGTACTTC. This translates into CASSPETALSYEQYF. Supplemented by reference TRBV19 and TRBJ2-7, the full variable domain reads DGGITQSPKYLFRKEGQNVTLSCEQNLNHDAMYWYRQDPGQGLRLIYYSQIVNDFQKGDIAEGYSVSREKKESFPLTVTSAQKNPTAFYLCASSPETALSYEQYFGPGTRLTVT.

This clonotype was seen repeatedly, ten times or more. The V call is TRBV30, the J call TRBJ2-1, with 12 bases lining up with TRBD2. V lost 4 bases to trimming and J lost 7 bases; unmatched junction nucleotides: 5. The CDR3 consists of 14 residues. Germline CDR1 and CDR2: GTSNPN and SVGIG (reference sequence). Here the CDR3 reads CAWTSGGVRNEQFF. DNA for the CDR3: TGTGCCTGGACTAGCGGGGGGGTTAGGAATGAGCAGTTCTTC.

This clonotype was recorded many times. The rearrangement uses TRBV13 and TRBJ2-1, with 10 bases identical to TRBD2. The V gene end was trimmed by 3 bases and the J gene end by 6 bases; junction bases not matched to a gene: 11. Looked up from germline, CDR1 is PRHDT and CDR2 is FYEKMQ (reference sequence). The CDR3 covers 17 residues. The CDR3 DNA reads as TGTGCCAGCAGCTTCTGGGGCTCTAGCGGGAGCTTCAATGAGCAGTTCTTC. Translation: CASSFWGSSGSFNEQFF.

At least ten counts were recorded for this clonotype. Its ends do not fully match the called genes, so a read error is possible. The V call is TRBV7-7, the J call TRBJ2-5; TRBD1 matches at 9 bases. The length of the CDR3 is 14 residues. From germline, CDR1 is SSHAT and CDR2 FNYEAQ (reference sequence). The CDR3: CASSPRDRVTPQYF. The CDR3 region has the DNA TGTGCTAGCAGCCCTCGGGACAGGGTTACGCCCCAGTACTTC.

This clonotype was detected a few times. The V call is TRBV4-2, the J call TRBJ1-6; D uncertain. There are 13 residues in the CDR3. V dropped 1 base and J dropped 8 bases, with 6 bases sitting between them. CDR1 is LGHNA, CDR2 YNFKEQ, per germline. CDR3 DNA sequence: TGTGCCAGCAGCCAAGTGTCTGATTCACCCCTCCACTTT. Residues: CASSQVSDSPLHF.

A remark on this clonotype: This may arise from a read error, as a much more abundant clone is one base away. Because the CDR3 is missing its conserved closing phenylalanine or tryptophan, this is likely a read error. The chain uses TRBV7-9 and TRBJ2-5, with 12 bases that match TRBD1. V lost 4 bases to trimming and J lost 5 bases; unmatched junction nucleotides: 8. CDR3 length: 16 amino acids. CDR1 and CDR2 (germline): SEHNR, FQNEAQ (reference sequence). This chain's CDR3 is CASSSAGTGGRETQYS. In DNA form, the CDR3 reads TGTGCCAGCAGCTCAGCCGGGACAGGGGGCAGGGAGACCCAGTACTCC.

The chain links TRBV7-8 to TRBJ2-1; 9 bases line up with TRBD2. This CDR3 is built from 15 residues. The junction had 11 bases not matched to a gene; V was cut back by 5 bases and J by 9 bases. Looked up from germline, CDR1 is SGHVS and CDR2 is FQNEAQ. CDR3 sequence: CASSPWAGGPPEQFF. The CDR3 nucleotides are TGTGCCAGCAGCCCCTGGGCGGGAGGGCCCCCTGAGCAGTTCTTC.

The chain carries TRBV20-1 and TRBJ2-5; 16 nucleotides agree with TRBD2. The CDR3 spans 18 residues. Germline trimming cut 3 bases from V and 2 bases from J; bases unmatched to any gene: 9. Germline V gene lookup returns CDR1 DFQATT and CDR2 SNEGSKA (reference sequence). The CDR3 sequence is CSASGTSGGADTQETQYF. Here the CDR3 DNA reads TGCAGTGCTAGCGGGACTAGCGGGGGGGCCGACACACAAGAGACCCAGTACTTC.

The rearrangement joins TRBV6-2 or TRBV6-3 to TRBJ2-3; maybe TRBD2 (6 bases). The CDR3 covers 14 residues. CDR1 is MNHEY, CDR2 SVGEGT, per germline. The V end was cut by 9 bases, the J end by 2 bases, with 15 bases between. CDR3 sequence reads: CASGAAGITDTQYF. DNA of the CDR3: TGTGCCAGTGGGGCGGCGGGAATCACAGATACGCAGTATTTT.

In its sample, this clonotype was seen many times. CDR3 loop: CASSLTSNPGQSADGYTF. The CDR3 DNA sequence: TGCGCCAGCAGCTTAACCTCCAATCCGGGACAGTCAGCAGATGGCTACACCTTC. J is TRBJ1-2 and V is TRBV5-1, with TRBD1 identical over 7 bases. Trimming took 2 bases from V and 6 from J; bases not matched to a gene: 19. This CDR3 comprises 18 residues. The V gene's germline CDR1 is SGHRS and CDR2 YFSETQ.

This clonotype was found many times. This rearrangement joins TRBV19 to TRBJ1-5; D gene uncertain. The CDR3 runs 14 residues. Per germline, CDR1 LNHDA and CDR2 SQIVND (reference sequence). Trimming took 5 bases from V and 2 from J, leaving 10 bases between them. CDR3 nucleotide sequence: TGTGCCAGTAGTCCTTGGACGGGCAATCAGCCCCAGCATTTT. Encoded protein: CASSPWTGNQPQHF.

This chain links TRBV6-6 with TRBJ2-1; D may match TRBD1 or TRBD2 (6 bases each). The length of the CDR3 is 15 residues. Per germline, CDR1 MNHNY and CDR2 SVGAGI (reference sequence). The V and J ends lost 1 base and 8 bases respectively, with 15 bases between them. The CDR3 loop is CASSYFPRGEYEQFF. The CDR3 nucleotides are TGTGCCAGCAGTTACTTTCCTAGGGGGGAATATGAGCAGTTCTTC.

This clonotype occurred a few times. The chain carries TRBV5-6 and TRBJ1-6, with 9 nucleotides matching TRBD1. Germline loops: CDR1 SGHDT, CDR2 YYEEEE. The CDR3 contains 16 residues. V lost 4 bases to trimming and J lost 11 bases; unmatched junction nucleotides: 13. This chain's CDR3 is CASSPGTGRKETPLHF. CDR3 coding DNA: TGTGCCAGCAGCCCAGGGACAGGGAGGAAAGAGACACCCCTCCACTTT.